This T cell receptor (beta chain) is from a study of CD8+ T cells in alopecia areata. Reverse transcribed after extraction, RNA yielded cDNA as the sequencing template. Sequencing used immunoSEQ multiplex PCR; TCRdb keeps in-frame clones, though not all of them. The sample holds 150,000 to 200,000 clones, around 49% seen once. Trimming stripped 2 bases from V and 7 bases from J, with 6 bases between. In germline, CDR1 is SGHRS, CDR2 YFSETQ. This CDR3 comprises 12 residues. Treatment: oral pan-JAK inhibitor, 5-10 mg twice daily. Sequencing used CD8+ T cells sorted from blood, obtained around week 54, from a patient treated with tofacitinib. The origin of this receptor is a human donor with alopecia areata. The chain combines TRBV5-1 with TRBJ2-2, with D uncertain. The CDR3 protein is CASSFDGGELFF. The CDR3 DNA reads as TGCGCCAGCAGCTTTGATGGCGGGGAGCTGTTTTTT.